Listed below are T cell receptor beta chains from one sample, sequenced in a study of cytomegalovirus exposure and HLA in healthy donors. The data were produced by immunoSEQ multiplex PCR, yet TCRdb's version contains in-frame clones alone and is incomplete. The repertoire includes about 330,000 clones, around 90% of them detected once, and approximately 1.1% sits in the top ten. Sequencing was performed on PBMCs. The receptors stem from a woman aged 30 to 39 in good health and CMV-seropositive. CDR3s leave out the opening cysteine and the closing phenylalanine or tryptophan. Each record gives: CDR3 length, V gene, J gene, CDR3 protein.

>12|TRBV19|TRBJ2-7
ASSYRGLGYEQY
>13|TRBV28|TRBJ2-1
ASKPAGRSYNEQF
>14|TRBV19|TRBJ2-3
ASSVSGTRAADTQY
>11|TRBV2|TRBJ1-1
ASSGVQNTEAF
>10|TRBV7-2|TRBJ2-1
ASSFGSDEQF
>14|TRBV4-2|TRBJ1-6
ASSQVLRGANSPLH
>10|TRBV15|TRBJ2-7
ATSRDSYEQY
>13|TRBV9|TRBJ1-3
ASSDSDKTGNTIY
>13|TRBV4-3|TRBJ1-1
ASSQDGQLNTEAF
>12|TRBV7-2|TRBJ1-2
ASSSMTETYGYT
>12|TRBV2|TRBJ1-3
ASSVGQGRNTIY
>12|TRBV6-5|TRBJ1-3
ASSLTDSGNTIY
>13|TRBV6-6|TRBJ1-2
ASSSPGQGDYGYT
>14|TRBV2|TRBJ1-3
ASSGTGSISGNTIY
>11|TRBV11-2|TRBJ1-1
ASSIGPGTEAF
>13|TRBV19|TRBJ1-5
ASSRTTAPEQPQH
>16|TRBV2|TRBJ1-4
ASSDSWDEPAGREKLF
>10|TRBV28|TRBJ1-1
ASSGPYTEAF
>14|TRBV29-1|TRBJ2-1
SVVRVLGTGRNEQF
>12|TRBV5-1|TRBJ2-5
ASSLGTRSETQY
>12|TRBV30|TRBJ2-7
AWSSGTGAYEQY
>13|TRBV4-3|TRBJ2-7
ASSQTPGQGYEQY
>12|TRBV6-1|TRBJ2-1
ASSPRGAYNEQF
>12|TRBV28|TRBJ2-1
ASRGTSGVREQF
>11|TRBV28|TRBJ1-5
AITDGVGQPQH
>14|TRBV5-4|TRBJ1-1
ASSLIQNRRNTEAF
>11|TRBV9|TRBJ1-1
ASSDDLDTEAF
>14|TRBV4-3|TRBJ2-1
ASSPGGTRIYNEQF
>11|TRBV6-1|TRBJ1-5
ASTLTVNQPQH
>12|TRBV29-1|TRBJ2-1
SVAVSGIYNEQF
>12|TRBV28|TRBJ2-7
ASSLSALPWEQY
>11|TRBV27|TRBJ1-2
ASSSFGDYGYT
>12|TRBV27|TRBJ2-7
ASSENRGMNEQY
>11|TRBV5-1|TRBJ1-1
ASSYGKNTEAF
>12|TRBV18|TRBJ2-1
ASSPWLADNEQF
>11|TRBV27|TRBJ1-5
ASSGTGGQPQH
>13|TRBV4-3|TRBJ1-4
ASSQDHGLNEKLF
>13|TRBV9|TRBJ1-4
ASSADRGSNEKLF
>16|TRBV7-7|TRBJ2-2
ASSRIPTGYANTGELF
>12|TRBV4-1|TRBJ2-5
ASSHPGRQETQY
>14|TRBV5-5|TRBJ2-2
ASSRNRGQNTGELF
>10|TRBV19|TRBJ2-1
ASRQGLNEQF
>11|TRBV11-2|TRBJ1-5
ASSLGGGQPQH
>18|TRBV15|TRBJ2-6
ATSIRSRGTAISGANVLT
>13|TRBV5-8|TRBJ2-4
ASSIDRGGVNIQY